This passage covers 25 T cell receptor beta chains from one sample sequenced in a study of shared clonotypes between healthy human individuals. Sequencing was performed with immunoSEQ multiplex PCR; in TCRdb, only in-frame clones are kept and a portion is missing. The data contain under 1 million clones, roughly 92% of them singletons. Selected positively for CCR7 and CD45RO-negative, naive CD8 cells excluded terminally differentiated effector memory CD45RA+ cells. The source material was naive CD8+ T cells sorted from blood. The receptors were gathered from a man in his thirties or forties in good health.

The CDR3 spells CATKQGPYNSPLHF. The DNA for the CDR3 is TGTGCCACCAAACAGGGGCCATATAATTCACCCCTCCACTTT. The genes are TRBV2 and TRBJ1-6, with 7 bases identical to TRBD1. This CDR3 region has 14 residues. The germline V gene has CDR1 SNHLY and CDR2 FYNNEI. J lost 4 bases, V lost 10 bases, and 7 bases had no gene match.

The CDR3 bases are TGCAGCGTTGAAGCCGTGGACAGGGTCGGCTACACCTTC. It specifies CSVEAVDRVGYTF. The rearrangement links TRBV29-1 to TRBJ1-2; 8 bases are a match to TRBD1. There are 13 residues in the CDR3. Per the germline V gene, CDR1 is SQVTM and CDR2 is ANQGSEA. The ends lost 1 base at V and 8 bases at J; junction bases unmatched: 6. The variable domain in full, completed from reference TRBV29-1 and TRBJ1-2, reads SAVISQKPSRDICQRGTSLTIQCQVDSQVTMMFWYRQQPGQSLTLIATANQGSEATYESGFVIDKFPISRPNLTFSTLTVSNMSPEDSSIYLCSVEAVDRVGYTFGSGTRLTVV.

This chain connects TRBV25-1 to TRBJ1-2; D is ambiguous. CDR3 length: 13 residues. Looked up from germline, CDR1 is MGHDK and CDR2 is SYGVNS. Trimming left V 0 bases short and J 5 bases short, with 7 bases between. CDR3 DNA: TGTGCCAGCAGTGAATACGAGGCTTATGGCTACACCTTC. Translated: CASSEYEAYGYTF.

The CDR3 here is CASSSIQGSADTQYF. The CDR3 DNA follows: TGTGCCAGCAGCTCGATCCAGGGGTCGGCAGATACGCAGTATTTT. This chain links TRBV7-6 with TRBJ2-3; perhaps TRBD1 as D (6 bases). V was cut by 4 bases and J by 4 bases, with 15 bases left in between. CDR1 is SGHVS and CDR2 is FNYEAQ in the germline V gene. This CDR3 contains 15 residues.

The rearrangement joins TRBV28 to TRBJ2-5; 10 bases line up with TRBD1. Germline assignment: CDR1 MDHEN and CDR2 SYDVKM. This CDR3 is built from 20 residues. The J segment lost 0 bases and the V segment lost 6 bases, leaving 19 bases of the junction unmatched. CDR3 sequence: CASSLASGTGEDVDQETQYF. In DNA form, the CDR3 reads TGTGCCAGCAGCCTGGCCTCCGGGACAGGGGAAGACGTGGACCAAGAGACCCAGTACTTC.

CDR3 amino acids: CASSYNPGLAYNEQFF. CDR3 in DNA: TGTGCCAGCAGCTACAACCCGGGACTAGCGTACAATGAGCAGTTCTTC. V and J are TRBV5-5 and TRBJ2-1, with 10 nucleotides matching TRBD2. The CDR3 spans 16 residues. The V gene's germline CDR1 is SGHKS and CDR2 YYEKEE (reference sequence). J gave up 4 bases and V 3 bases, and 7 bases lay outside the gene matches. The whole variable domain, filled in from reference TRBV5-5 and TRBJ2-1, reads DAGVTQSPTHLIKTRGQQVTLRCSPISGHKSVSWYQQVLGQGPQFIFQYYEKEERGRGNFPDRFSARQFPNYSSELNVNALLLGDSALYLCASSYNPGLAYNEQFFGPGTRLTVL.

The rearrangement joins TRBV29-1 to TRBJ1-3; D gene unclear. The germline V gene has CDR1 SQVTM and CDR2 ANQGSEA. V gave up 5 bases and J gave up 0 bases, with 32 bases separating them. This CDR3 is built from 21 residues. The CDR3 nucleotides read TGCAGCGTTTCATACGCGGACGGGCATCCCTTACCCGATGGCTCTGGAAACACCATATATTTT. Encoded protein: CSVSYADGHPLPDGSGNTIYF. The full variable domain, completed using reference TRBV29-1 and TRBJ1-3, is SAVISQKPSRDICQRGTSLTIQCQVDSQVTMMFWYRQQPGQSLTLIATANQGSEATYESGFVIDKFPISRPNLTFSTLTVSNMSPEDSSIYLCSVSYADGHPLPDGSGNTIYFGEGSWLTVV.

V gene TRBV7-9 combines with J gene TRBJ2-5; D is perhaps TRBD2 (6 bases). The CDR3 is 12 amino acids. Trimming removed 4 bases at V and 5 bases at J, with 8 bases between. Germline V gene sequence: CDR1 SEHNR, CDR2 FQNEAQ (reference sequence). This chain's CDR3 is CASSSSGETQYF. The CDR3 DNA reads as TGTGCCAGCAGCTCCAGCGGGGAGACCCAGTACTTC.

This rearrangement joins TRBV25-1 to TRBJ1-2; a weak D match, TRBD1 (6 bases). The CDR3 is made up of 16 amino acids. Trimming left V 3 bases short and J 8 bases short, with 22 bases between. Per germline, CDR1 MGHDK and CDR2 SYGVNS. CDR3 DNA: TGTGCCAGCAGTGAGGGGGCGGCAGGGGTCCTCTGGGGCTACACCTTC. Protein sequence: CASSEGAAGVLWGYTF.

This chain connects TRBV9 to TRBJ1-3; TRBD1 matches 7 bases. J was trimmed by 3 bases and V by 3 bases; bases with no gene match: 6. Germline V gene data show CDR1 as SGDLS and CDR2 as YYNGEE. The CDR3 is 15 amino acids. Written as DNA, the CDR3 is TGTGCCAGCAGCGCCCCTTGGGACAGTGGAAACACCATATATTTT. Amino acid sequence: CASSAPWDSGNTIYF.

Points on this clone: The same CDR3 also results from other DNA sequences found in this sample. V is TRBV29-1 and J is TRBJ1-1; maybe TRBD1 (5 bases). From germline, CDR1 is SQVTM and CDR2 ANQGSEA. There are 12 residues in the CDR3. V was clipped by 6 bases and J by 3 bases, with 11 bases between them. In DNA, the CDR3 is TGCAGCGTCGAGGGAGGGGACACTGAAGCTTTCTTT. Protein sequence: CSVEGGDTEAFF.

The genes are TRBV7-2 and TRBJ2-1, with 7 bases matching TRBD2. V lost 5 bases to trimming and J lost 0 bases; unmatched junction nucleotides: 4. The CDR3 is 15 amino acids. CDR1 is SGHTA, CDR2 FQGNSA, per germline. The CDR3, as DNA: TGTGCCAGCAGCCGAGGCGGGAGCTCCTACAATGAGCAGTTCTTC. Translating gives CASSRGGSSYNEQFF.

The chain combines TRBV7-6 with TRBJ1-4; unclear D gene. Germline V gene sequence: CDR1 SGHVS, CDR2 FNYEAQ. The CDR3 is made up of 13 amino acids. V was shortened by 3 bases and J by 4 bases, with 6 bases between the two germline ends. For the CDR3, the DNA is TGTGCCAGCAGCTTTAACAGTAATGAAAAACTGTTTTTT. Amino acids: CASSFNSNEKLFF.

The chain is built from TRBV28 and TRBJ1-5; no clear D gene. This CDR3 spans 14 amino acids. Trimming left V 1 base short and J 8 bases short, with 12 bases between. The germline gives CDR1 MDHEN, CDR2 SYDVKM. In DNA, the CDR3 is TGTGCCAGCAGTTTATTTTCGGGGATGGAGCCCCAGCATTTT. Translation gives CASSLFSGMEPQHF.

In DNA, the CDR3 is TGTGCCAGCAGCTTAGTCGGAGCAGTCCAGTACCAAGAGACCCAGTACTTC. Amino acid sequence: CASSLVGAVQYQETQYF. The chain uses TRBV7-9 and TRBJ2-5; D remains ambiguous. In germline, CDR1 is SEHNR, CDR2 FQNEAQ (reference sequence). Trimming removed 1 base from V and 0 bases from J, with 15 bases in between. The CDR3 covers 17 residues.

This chain links TRBV19 with TRBJ2-7, with D tentatively TRBD1 or TRBD2 (6 bases each). The V gene's germline CDR1 is LNHDA and CDR2 SQIVND (reference sequence). The CDR3 length is 15 residues. Trimming shortened V by 4 bases and J by 2 bases, and 15 bases separated the two germline ends. The CDR3 DNA reads TGTGCCAGTAGTACCTTCGGGGGCCGAGCCTACGAGCAGTACTTC. This translates into CASSTFGGRAYEQYF.

This chain joins TRBV7-9 and TRBJ2-3; TRBD1 agrees at 7 bases. With 5 bases clipped from V and 4 bases from J, the junction kept 9 bases outside the gene matches. CDR1 is SEHNR, CDR2 FQNEAQ, per germline (reference sequence). This CDR3 has 15 amino acids. The CDR3 coding sequence is TGTGCCAGCAGCAGTTGGGACAGCTTATCAGATACGCAGTATTTT. Its translation is CASSSWDSLSDTQYF.

The gene calls are TRBV5-1 and TRBJ2-1; 9 bases align to TRBD1. Germline V gives CDR1 SGHRS, CDR2 YFSETQ. The CDR3 runs to 15 residues. The junction had 8 bases not matched to a gene; V was cut back by 4 bases and J by 6 bases. CDR3: CASSDGTGTSNEQFF. As DNA, the CDR3 is TGCGCCAGCAGCGACGGGACAGGGACCAGCAATGAGCAGTTCTTC.

The rearrangement links TRBV6-1 to TRBJ2-7, with 7 bases fitting TRBD1. The germline V gene has CDR1 MNHNS and CDR2 SASEGT. This CDR3 has 17 residues. The V segment lost 0 bases and the J segment 2 bases; nucleotides outside the gene matches: 10. The CDR3 here is CASSEALISQGAYEQYF. The CDR3 DNA sequence: TGTGCCAGCAGTGAAGCGCTCATCTCGCAGGGGGCCTACGAGCAGTACTTC.

The V call is TRBV15, the J call TRBJ2-1; 8 bases are a match to TRBD2. V lost 5 bases and J lost 0; bases outside the gene matches: 3. In germline, CDR1 is LNHNV, CDR2 YYDKDF (reference sequence). The CDR3 has 15 amino acids. For the CDR3, the DNA is TGTGCCACCAGCTTAGCGGGAAGCTCCTACAATGAGCAGTTCTTC. This translates into CATSLAGSSYNEQFF.

The chain recombines TRBV27 with TRBJ2-7; 11 bases fit TRBD2. The CDR3 loop spans 18 amino acids. J was trimmed by 5 bases and V by 5 bases; bases with no gene match: 17. The V gene's germline CDR1 is MNHEY and CDR2 SMNVEV (reference sequence). The CDR3 DNA follows: TGTGCCAGCAGTGAAGCTCGGACTTTAGCGGGAGGGTCGAACGAGCAGTACTTC. Translation gives CASSEARTLAGGSNEQYF.

The chain has TRBV11-2 and TRBJ2-3, with 15 bases matching TRBD2. Per germline, CDR1 SGHAT and CDR2 FQNNGV. The V segment lost 5 bases and the J segment 3 bases; nucleotides outside the gene matches: 9. The length of the CDR3 is 18 residues. As DNA, the CDR3 is TGTGCCAGCAGCCAAGGACTAGCGGGAGGGATGGGTACAGATACGCAGTATTTT. It encodes CASSQGLAGGMGTDTQYF.

Only a few counts were recorded for this clone. Other DNA sequences in this sample translate to the same CDR3. The genes are TRBV19 and TRBJ2-7; 7 bases line up with TRBD1. The junction had 4 bases not matched to a gene; V was cut back by 5 bases and J by 3 bases. CDR1 LNHDA and CDR2 SQIVND come from the germline V gene (reference sequence). The CDR3 spans 13 residues. The CDR3 bases are TGTGCCAGTAGTGTAAGGGACAGCTACGAGCAGTACTTC. Translation gives CASSVRDSYEQYF.

This chain connects TRBV2 to TRBJ2-1; 9 nucleotides match TRBD2. V lost 4 bases to trimming and J lost 12 bases; unmatched junction nucleotides: 7. The length of the CDR3 is 13 residues. Germline CDR1 and CDR2: SNHLY and FYNNEI. This chain's CDR3 is CASSAPSGIGQFF. In nucleotides, the CDR3 is TGTGCCAGCAGTGCTCCTAGCGGGATCGGGCAGTTCTTC.

V is TRBV27 and J is TRBJ2-5, with D unclear. The V gene lost 0 bases and the J gene lost 3 bases, with 8 bases spanning the gap. The length of the CDR3 is 14 residues. Germline CDR1 and CDR2: MNHEY and SMNVEV (reference sequence). CDR3 sequence: CASSLSAREETQYF. The CDR3 nucleotides are TGTGCCAGCAGTTTATCGGCGCGAGAAGAGACCCAGTACTTC.